The 26 T cell receptor beta chains below come from one sample, sequenced in a study of OX40 agonist ivuxolimab in advanced cancers. Data came from immunoSEQ multiplex PCR; TCRdb stores just in-frame clones and leaves some out. The sample has 74,000 or so clones, roughly 81% seen once; the top ten hold around 2%. The starting material was CD4+ or CD8+ T cells sorted from blood, obtained in a trial of the OX40 agonist ivuxolimab. Receptors originate from an adult with an advanced solid tumor such as melanoma, head and neck, liver or kidney cancer.

The chain carries TRBV7-9 and TRBJ2-1; TRBD2 might be the D (5 bases). This CDR3 region has 16 residues. From germline, CDR1 is SEHNR and CDR2 FQNEAQ (reference sequence). V shed 7 bases and J shed 0 bases, with 16 bases lying between them. CDR3 nucleotides: TGTGCCAGCATCCGACGGGCGGGTAGCTCCTACAATGAGCAGTTCTTC. As protein: CASIRRAGSSYNEQFF.

This chain uses TRBV6-6 with TRBJ2-1; no reliable D call. Trimming took 7 bases from V and 9 from J, leaving 10 bases between them. The CDR3 covers 11 residues. The germline V gene has CDR1 MNHNY and CDR2 SVGAGI (reference sequence). The DNA for the CDR3 is TGTGCCAGCAATTCCCAAGGTGAGCAGTTCTTC. Translation: CASNSQGEQFF.

This clone showed up just once. The chain couples TRBV19 to TRBJ1-6, with no clear D. The CDR3 spans 16 residues. CDR1 and CDR2 from the germline V gene are LNHDA and SQIVND (reference sequence). V lost 3 bases and J 7 bases, leaving 16 bases between the germline ends. CDR3 protein: CASSMGWRQTNSPLHF. The CDR3 DNA follows: TGTGCCAGTAGTATGGGGTGGCGGCAGACAAATTCACCCCTCCACTTT. The whole variable domain, remainder taken from reference TRBV19 and TRBJ1-6, is DGGITQSPKYLFRKEGQNVTLSCEQNLNHDAMYWYRQDPGQGLRLIYYSQIVNDFQKGDIAEGYSVSREKKESFPLTVTSAQKNPTAFYLCASSMGWRQTNSPLHFGNGTRLTVT.

The chain combines TRBV12-5 with TRBJ2-5; the match to TRBD1 covers 7 bases. CDR1 LGHNT and CDR2 FRNRAP come from the germline V gene. There are 13 residues in the CDR3. V trimming: 5 bases; J trimming: 4 bases; junction bases outside the gene matches: 4. The CDR3 reads CASGTTGVETQYF. The CDR3 nucleotides read TGTGCTAGTGGTACTACAGGGGTAGAGACCCAGTACTTC.

The chain couples TRBV5-1 to TRBJ2-1, with TRBD1 matching over 10 bases. The germline V gene has CDR1 SGHRS and CDR2 YFSETQ. With V trimmed by 3 bases and J by 2 bases, 2 bases remained unmatched. The CDR3 has 15 amino acids. The CDR3 coding sequence is TGCGCCAGCAGCTCGACAGGGGGCGCCTACAATGAGCAGTTCTTC. It yields the protein CASSSTGGAYNEQFF.

This clone was counted a single time. The J gene is TRBJ2-7, the V gene TRBV7-2; possibly TRBD1 or TRBD2 for D (5 bases each). The CDR3 extends over 13 amino acids. The V end was cut by 1 base, the J end by 6 bases, with 10 bases between. Germline loops: CDR1 SGHTA, CDR2 FQGNSA. In nucleotides, the CDR3 is TGTGCCAGCAGCTTAGAAAGGGACGGCGAGCAGTACTTC. Translating it yields CASSLERDGEQYF.

The V call is TRBV6-1, the J call TRBJ2-3; D assignment may be TRBD1 or TRBD2 (5 bases each). The CDR3 covers 15 residues. Germline assignment: CDR1 MNHNS and CDR2 SASEGT. Trimming removed 8 bases at V and 3 bases at J, with 18 bases between. CDR3 loop: CASGPGTTGTDTQYF. As DNA, the CDR3 is TGTGCCAGCGGACCTGGGACGACCGGGACAGATACGCAGTATTTT.

V usage is TRBV4-2 and J usage is TRBJ2-5, with D possibly TRBD2 on 5 matching bases. Germline CDR1 reads LGHNA; CDR2 reads YNFKEQ. Trimming left V 1 base short and J 5 bases short, with 14 bases between. This CDR3 contains 15 residues. Here the CDR3 reads CASSQAPGSGETQYF. CDR3 in DNA: TGTGCCAGCAGCCAAGCACCGGGGTCGGGGGAGACCCAGTACTTC.

The V gene is TRBV6-6, the J gene TRBJ2-7; 8 positions agree with TRBD1. The V segment lost 6 bases and the J segment 6 bases; nucleotides outside the gene matches: 1. CDR3 length equals 11 residues. The V gene's germline CDR1 is MNHNY and CDR2 SVGAGI (reference sequence). CDR3 nucleotides: TGTGCCAGCAGCGACAGGGGCGAGCAGTACTTC. This codes for CASSDRGEQYF.

The chain employs TRBV10-2 and TRBJ1-2, with a possible D match to TRBD1 (5 bases). Per germline, CDR1 WSHSY and CDR2 SAAADI. The CDR3 sequence is 14 residues long. V lost 6 bases, J lost 5 bases, and 16 bases lay in between. The CDR3 DNA is TGCGCCAGCAGGGACACCGACAAAGGGTATGGCTACACCTTC. Translated: CASRDTDKGYGYTF.

The chain carries TRBV5-4 and TRBJ1-1; D is undetermined. The CDR3 totals 15 residues. V was clipped by 0 bases and J by 4 bases, with 13 bases between them. The germline V gene encodes CDR1 SGHNT and CDR2 YYREEE (reference sequence). This chain's CDR3 is CASSLATQLSTEAFF. Written as DNA, the CDR3 is TGTGCCAGCAGCTTGGCCACGCAGTTGAGCACTGAAGCTTTCTTT.

V usage is TRBV5-4 and J usage is TRBJ2-4; D is unclear. Germline CDR1 and CDR2: SGHNT and YYREEE (reference sequence). The V end was cut by 3 bases, the J end by 5 bases, with 18 bases between. The CDR3 runs 16 residues. The CDR3 sequence: CASSWSPAPGQNIQYF. In nucleotides, the CDR3 is TGTGCCAGCAGCTGGAGCCCAGCCCCTGGCCAAAACATTCAGTACTTC.

This sequence joins TRBV7-8 and TRBJ1-1, with a tentative D call TRBD1 (5 bases). Germline V CDR1 and CDR2: SGHVS, FQNEAQ. Trimming took off 6 bases at V and 3 bases at J, with 14 bases between the two ends. The CDR3 is 14 residues long. CDR3 region: CASRLRDRYTEAFF. The CDR3 DNA reads TGTGCCAGCAGACTAAGAGACAGATACACTGAAGCTTTCTTT.

The chain uses TRBV5-1 and TRBJ1-1; no firm D call. V was trimmed by 4 bases and J by 8 bases, leaving 12 bases between them. CDR1 and CDR2 (germline): SGHRS, YFSETQ. The CDR3 runs to 12 residues. Here the CDR3 DNA reads TGCGCCAGCAGCATAACCGGGAAGGAAGCTTTCTTT. This encodes CASSITGKEAFF.

This chain connects TRBV5-1 to TRBJ1-1, with D maybe TRBD1 (5 bases). This CDR3 region has 12 residues. Germline CDR1 and CDR2: SGHRS and YFSETQ. With 2 bases removed from V and 7 bases from J, the gap between germline ends came to 9 bases. CDR3 in DNA: TGCGCCAGCAGCTTAGAGGGGTATGAAGCTTTCTTT. Protein: CASSLEGYEAFF.

The rearrangement links TRBV11-3 to TRBJ2-1; 12 positions match TRBD2. V shed 5 bases and J 6 bases; nucleotides not matched to a gene: 8. The CDR3 contains 16 residues. The germline gives CDR1 SGHNT, CDR2 YENEEA. In nucleotides, the CDR3 is TGTGCCAGCAGCCCCAACGGACTAGCGGGACCCAATGAGCAGTTCTTC. As protein: CASSPNGLAGPNEQFF.

The chain uses TRBV5-4 and TRBJ2-5; 10 bases line up with TRBD1. The CDR3 is 16 residues long. J was trimmed by 5 bases and V by 4 bases; bases with no gene match: 11. Germline CDR1 and CDR2: SGHNT and YYREEE (reference sequence). The CDR3 DNA sequence: TGTGCCAGCAGCCTAACGATCGGGACAGGGGACGAGACCCAGTACTTC. This gives the protein CASSLTIGTGDETQYF.

The chain employs TRBV25-1 and TRBJ1-1; possibly TRBD1 for D (6 bases). This CDR3 has 15 residues. Trimming removed 7 bases at V and 4 bases at J, with 19 bases between. The germline V gene has CDR1 MGHDK and CDR2 SYGVNS. The CDR3 nucleotides read TGTGCCAGCACCCCAACCCCGGGACACATCACTGAAGCTTTCTTT. This sequence encodes CASTPTPGHITEAFF.

The DNA of the CDR3 is TGTGCCAGCTATGGCCTAGCGAATTCTGGGGCCAACGTCCTGACTTTC. Translated, it gives CASYGLANSGANVLTF. The chain links TRBV21-1 to TRBJ2-6; the table gives TRBD2 as D, unverified against the DNA. TRBV21-1 is flagged as a pseudogene. CDR3 length: 16 residues.

CDR3 region: CATSRRSYGYTF. CDR3 DNA: TGTGCCACCAGCAGGAGATCCTATGGCTACACCTTC. The V and J genes are TRBV15 and TRBJ1-2; D is unclear. Germline CDR1 reads LNHNV; CDR2 reads YYDKDF (reference sequence). V lost 3 bases, J lost 4 bases, and 6 bases lay in between. The CDR3 loop spans 12 amino acids.

This chain joins TRBV6-5 and TRBJ2-7; no clear D gene. The CDR3 totals 10 residues. Germline V lookup: CDR1 MNHEY, CDR2 SVGAGI. Between the trimmed V and J ends, which lost 7 bases and 3 bases, there was a span of 4 bases. In DNA, the CDR3 is TGTGCCAGCACCAACTACGAGCAGTACTTC. Protein sequence: CASTNYEQYF.

J is TRBJ2-1 and V is TRBV2, with 10 bases identical to TRBD2. Germline-derived CDR1 and CDR2 are SNHLY and FYNNEI. V shed 6 bases and J 4 bases; nucleotides not matched to a gene: 6. This CDR3 spans 15 amino acids. The CDR3 bases are TGTGCCAGCAGGTTACGAGCGGGGGGGTACAATGAGCAGTTCTTC. Its protein is CASRLRAGGYNEQFF. Supplemented by reference TRBV2 and TRBJ2-1, the full variable domain reads EPEVTQTPSHQVTQMGQEVILRCVPISNHLYFYWYRQILGQKVEFLVSFYNNEISEKSEIFDDQFSVERPDGSNFTLKIRSTKLEDSAMYFCASRLRAGGYNEQFFGPGTRLTVL.

There are a few counts of this clone. The V call is TRBV11-2, the J call TRBJ1-1; D is uncertain. V was pared by 5 bases and J by 0 bases, with 10 bases between. The germline V gene encodes CDR1 SGHAT and CDR2 FQNNGV. The CDR3 contains 14 residues. The CDR3 nucleotides are TGTGCCAGCAGCCAGTCGTCCGTGAACACTGAAGCTTTCTTT. It encodes CASSQSSVNTEAFF. Supplemented by reference TRBV11-2 and TRBJ1-1, the full variable domain reads EAGVAQSPRYKIIEKRQSVAFWCNPISGHATLYWYQQILGQGPKLLIQFQNNGVVDDSQLPKDRFSAERLKGVDSTLKIQPAKLEDSAVYLCASSQSSVNTEAFFGQGTRLTVV.

In nucleotides, the CDR3 is TGTGCAAGTCGCTCGACAGGGGCGGATAGCAATCAGCCCCAGCATTTT. Residues: CASRSTGADSNQPQHF. The rearrangement uses TRBV12-2 and TRBJ1-5; the DNA was not used to check the table's D call, TRBD1. TRBV12-2 is marked as a pseudogene. This CDR3 is built from 16 residues.

This chain uses TRBV6-4 with TRBJ1-6; 10 bases are shared with TRBD1. Trimming cost V 4 bases and J 7 bases; bases outside gene matches: 4. CDR1 MRHNA and CDR2 SNTAGT come from the germline V gene. There are 15 residues in the CDR3. The DNA for the CDR3 is TGTGCCAGCAGTGCGAGGGACAGGGGCAATTCACCCCTCCACTTT. The encoded protein is CASSARDRGNSPLHF.

The chain recombines TRBV18 with TRBJ1-3; 7 bases line up with TRBD1. The V gene end was trimmed by 2 bases and the J gene end by 6 bases; junction bases not matched to a gene: 4. The CDR3 has 14 amino acids. Germline V lookup: CDR1 KGHSH, CDR2 LQKENI. The CDR3 is CASSPNRGPNTIYF. CDR3 nucleotide sequence: TGTGCCAGCTCACCAAACAGGGGACCAAACACCATATATTTT. The full variable domain, rest sourced from reference TRBV18 and TRBJ1-3, is NAGVMQNPRHLVRRRGQEARLRCSPMKGHSHVYWYRQLPEEGLKFMVYLQKENIIDESGMPKERFSAEFPKEGPSILRIQQVVRGDSAAYFCASSPNRGPNTIYFGEGSWLTVV.